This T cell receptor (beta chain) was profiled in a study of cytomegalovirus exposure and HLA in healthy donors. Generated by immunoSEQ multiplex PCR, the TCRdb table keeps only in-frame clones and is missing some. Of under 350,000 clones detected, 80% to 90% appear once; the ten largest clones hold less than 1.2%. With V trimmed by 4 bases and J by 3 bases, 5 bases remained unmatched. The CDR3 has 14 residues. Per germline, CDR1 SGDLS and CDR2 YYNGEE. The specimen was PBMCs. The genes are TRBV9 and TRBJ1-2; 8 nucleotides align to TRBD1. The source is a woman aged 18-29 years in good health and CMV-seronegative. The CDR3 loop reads CASSTQTGDYGYTF. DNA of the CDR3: TGTGCCAGCAGCACACAGACAGGGGACTATGGCTACACCTTC. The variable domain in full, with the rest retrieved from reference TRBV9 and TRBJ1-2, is DSGVTQTPKHLITATGQRVTLRCSPRSGDLSVYWYQQSLDQGLQFLIQYYNGEERAKGNILERFSAQQFPDLHSELNLSSLELGDSALYFCASSTQTGDYGYTFGSGTRLTVV.